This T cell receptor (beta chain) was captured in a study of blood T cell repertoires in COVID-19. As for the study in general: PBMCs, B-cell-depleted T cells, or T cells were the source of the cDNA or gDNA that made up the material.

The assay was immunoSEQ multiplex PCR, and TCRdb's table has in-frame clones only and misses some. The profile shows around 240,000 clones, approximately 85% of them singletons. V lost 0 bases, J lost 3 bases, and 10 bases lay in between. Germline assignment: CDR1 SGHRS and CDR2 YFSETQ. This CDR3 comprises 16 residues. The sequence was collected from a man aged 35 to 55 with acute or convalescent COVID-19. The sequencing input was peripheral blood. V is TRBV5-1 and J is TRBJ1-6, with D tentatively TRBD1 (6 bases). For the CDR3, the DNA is TGCGCCAGCAGCTTGGATGGACAGCTCTATAATTCACCCCTCCACTTT. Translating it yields CASSLDGQLYNSPLHF.